Listed below are T cell receptor beta chains from one sample, sequenced in a study of cytomegalovirus exposure and HLA in healthy donors. Sequencing used immunoSEQ multiplex PCR; TCRdb keeps in-frame clones, though not all of them. The table includes approximately 160,000 clones, roughly nine tenths detected once. The sample taken for sequencing was PBMCs. The receptors were sampled from a woman aged 25 to 39 in good health and CMV-seronegative. Each CDR3 is given with its conserved first and last residue. Each record gives: V gene, clone size, J gene, D gene, CDR3 protein, CDR3 DNA. D genes are given only for firm matches. Some rows mark clone size as missing; the rest say once, few, many or name a class of expanded clone.

v_call: TRBV4-2
clone_size: once
j_call: TRBJ1-2
d_call: NA
cdr3_aa: CASSRGAGGYTF
cdr3_nt: TGTGCCAGCAGCCGAGGGGCGGGTGGCTACACCTTC

v_call: TRBV19
clone_size: NA
j_call: TRBJ1-5
d_call: NA
cdr3_aa: CASSIDFRKHQPQHF
cdr3_nt: TGTGCCAGTAGTATAGATTTCAGGAAGCACCAGCCCCAGCATTTT

v_call: TRBV30
clone_size: few
j_call: TRBJ2-7
d_call: TRBD1
cdr3_aa: CAWTGQGYYEQYF
cdr3_nt: TGTGCCTGGACGGGACAGGGGTACTACGAGCAGTACTTC

v_call: TRBV6-6
clone_size: NA
j_call: TRBJ2-7
d_call: TRBD1
cdr3_aa: CASSLGQGPHEQYF
cdr3_nt: TGTGCCAGCAGTCTAGGACAGGGTCCCCACGAGCAGTACTTC

v_call: TRBV27
clone_size: NA
j_call: TRBJ2-7
d_call: TRBD2
cdr3_aa: CASSRGLAGGPGEQYF
cdr3_nt: TGTGCCAGCAGTCGGGGACTAGCGGGAGGGCCGGGAGAGCAGTACTTC

v_call: TRBV7-9
clone_size: NA
j_call: TRBJ2-6
d_call: TRBD2
cdr3_aa: CASSGAGTSGSGANVLTF
cdr3_nt: TGTGCCAGCAGCGGGGCGGGGACTAGCGGCTCTGGGGCCAACGTCCTGACTTTC

v_call: TRBV5-1
clone_size: NA
j_call: TRBJ2-7
d_call: TRBD2
cdr3_aa: CASSQLAGEYEQYF
cdr3_nt: TGCGCCAGCAGTCAGCTAGCGGGAGAGTACGAGCAGTACTTC

v_call: TRBV19
clone_size: NA
j_call: TRBJ1-2
d_call: NA
cdr3_aa: CASRLQGSLGYTF
cdr3_nt: TGTGCCAGTAGACTACAGGGCTCCCTCGGCTACACCTTC

v_call: TRBV10-3
clone_size: NA
j_call: TRBJ2-2
d_call: NA
cdr3_aa: CAISERGSATGELFF
cdr3_nt: TGTGCCATCAGTGAGAGGGGTTCGGCCACCGGGGAGCTGTTTTTT

v_call: TRBV5-4
clone_size: once
j_call: TRBJ2-1
d_call: NA
cdr3_aa: CASSLAQAFNEQFF
cdr3_nt: TGTGCCAGCAGCTTGGCACAGGCTTTCAATGAGCAGTTCTTC

v_call: TRBV7-9
clone_size: NA
j_call: TRBJ2-1
d_call: NA
cdr3_aa: CASSFSGNLGNEQFF
cdr3_nt: TGTGCCAGCAGCTTTTCAGGGAATTTAGGGAATGAGCAGTTCTTC

v_call: TRBV6-5
clone_size: NA
j_call: TRBJ2-7
d_call: NA
cdr3_aa: CASTQGSEQYF
cdr3_nt: TGTGCCAGCACCCAGGGTTCCGAGCAGTACTTC

v_call: TRBV2
clone_size: NA
j_call: TRBJ2-4
d_call: NA
cdr3_aa: CASSEVGFSGNIQYF
cdr3_nt: TGTGCCAGCAGTGAAGTAGGGTTCTCTGGAAACATTCAGTACTTC

v_call: TRBV6-6
clone_size: once
j_call: TRBJ1-2
d_call: NA
cdr3_aa: CASSYRTDKGYTF
cdr3_nt: TGTGCCAGCAGTTACAGAACAGACAAGGGCTACACCTTC

v_call: TRBV7-9
clone_size: once
j_call: TRBJ2-3
d_call: NA
cdr3_aa: CASSSIRQSTDTQYF
cdr3_nt: TGTGCCAGCAGCTCCATCAGACAGAGCACAGATACGCAGTATTTT

v_call: TRBV4-1
clone_size: NA
j_call: TRBJ2-3
d_call: TRBD1
cdr3_aa: CASSRPGGTGAPDTQYF
cdr3_nt: TGCGCCAGCAGCCGCCCCGGAGGGACAGGGGCACCAGATACGCAGTATTTT

v_call: TRBV14
clone_size: NA
j_call: TRBJ2-7
d_call: NA
cdr3_aa: CASSPGYEQYF
cdr3_nt: TGTGCCAGCAGCCCAGGCTACGAGCAGTACTTC

v_call: TRBV4-2
clone_size: NA
j_call: TRBJ1-2
d_call: NA
cdr3_aa: CASSRLQGLSGYTF
cdr3_nt: TGTGCCAGCAGCCGCCTACAGGGTTTGTCTGGCTACACCTTC

v_call: TRBV6-1
clone_size: NA
j_call: TRBJ1-2
d_call: NA
cdr3_aa: CASSEYGGSYGYTF
cdr3_nt: TGTGCCAGCAGTGAATATGGGGGATCTTATGGCTACACCTTC

v_call: TRBV27
clone_size: NA
j_call: TRBJ2-7
d_call: TRBD2
cdr3_aa: CASSLGLADSYEQYF
cdr3_nt: TGTGCCAGCAGTCTGGGACTAGCGGACTCCTACGAGCAGTACTTC

v_call: TRBV5-1
clone_size: NA
j_call: TRBJ2-3
d_call: TRBD1
cdr3_aa: CASSPGQRVTDTQYF
cdr3_nt: TGCGCCAGCAGCCCGGGACAGAGGGTCACAGATACGCAGTATTTT

v_call: TRBV5-1
clone_size: NA
j_call: TRBJ2-5
d_call: TRBD1
cdr3_aa: CASSEWTGGQGETQYF
cdr3_nt: TGCGCCAGCAGCGAATGGACAGGGGGTCAGGGAGAGACCCAGTACTTC

v_call: TRBV7-9
clone_size: few
j_call: TRBJ2-7
d_call: NA
cdr3_aa: CASSLAGGSSYEQYF
cdr3_nt: TGTGCCAGCAGCTTAGCCGGGGGTAGCTCCTACGAGCAGTACTTC

v_call: TRBV5-3
clone_size: NA
j_call: TRBJ1-2
d_call: NA
cdr3_aa: CARSSHTLGQSYGYTF
cdr3_nt: TGTGCCAGAAGCTCTCATACTCTAGGACAGAGCTATGGCTACACCTTC

v_call: TRBV18
clone_size: NA
j_call: TRBJ2-2
d_call: NA
cdr3_aa: CASSGQTGELFF
cdr3_nt: TGTGCCAGCTCAGGACAGACCGGGGAGCTGTTTTTT

v_call: TRBV6-6
clone_size: NA
j_call: TRBJ1-2
d_call: NA
cdr3_aa: CASSTTPNYGYTF
cdr3_nt: TGTGCCAGCAGTACGACACCAAACTATGGCTACACCTTC

v_call: TRBV5-4
clone_size: NA
j_call: TRBJ1-1
d_call: NA
cdr3_aa: CASSLVGRVNTEAFF
cdr3_nt: TGTGCCAGCAGCTTGGTTGGCAGGGTGAACACTGAAGCTTTCTTT

v_call: TRBV2
clone_size: NA
j_call: TRBJ1-5
d_call: NA
cdr3_aa: CASSMGDANQPQHF
cdr3_nt: TGTGCCAGCAGCATGGGGGATGCCAATCAGCCCCAGCATTTT

v_call: TRBV6-1
clone_size: NA
j_call: TRBJ2-2
d_call: NA
cdr3_aa: CASSEASQGANTGELFF
cdr3_nt: TGTGCCAGCAGTGAAGCGAGTCAGGGAGCGAACACCGGGGAGCTGTTTTTT

v_call: TRBV27
clone_size: NA
j_call: TRBJ2-2
d_call: NA
cdr3_aa: CASSLYPPNTGELFF
cdr3_nt: TGTGCCAGCAGTTTATACCCACCGAACACCGGGGAGCTGTTTTTT

v_call: TRBV30
clone_size: NA
j_call: TRBJ1-1
d_call: NA
cdr3_aa: CAWSVNVYTEAFF
cdr3_nt: TGTGCCTGGAGTGTCAACGTTTACACTGAAGCTTTCTTT

v_call: TRBV29-1
clone_size: NA
j_call: TRBJ2-1
d_call: TRBD2
cdr3_aa: CSVEVSAELAAYNEQFF
cdr3_nt: TGCAGCGTTGAAGTCTCGGCCGAGCTAGCGGCATACAATGAGCAGTTCTTC

v_call: TRBV7-7
clone_size: NA
j_call: TRBJ2-7
d_call: NA
cdr3_aa: CASSLGPPYEQYF
cdr3_nt: TGTGCCAGCAGCTTGGGACCTCCCTACGAGCAGTACTTC